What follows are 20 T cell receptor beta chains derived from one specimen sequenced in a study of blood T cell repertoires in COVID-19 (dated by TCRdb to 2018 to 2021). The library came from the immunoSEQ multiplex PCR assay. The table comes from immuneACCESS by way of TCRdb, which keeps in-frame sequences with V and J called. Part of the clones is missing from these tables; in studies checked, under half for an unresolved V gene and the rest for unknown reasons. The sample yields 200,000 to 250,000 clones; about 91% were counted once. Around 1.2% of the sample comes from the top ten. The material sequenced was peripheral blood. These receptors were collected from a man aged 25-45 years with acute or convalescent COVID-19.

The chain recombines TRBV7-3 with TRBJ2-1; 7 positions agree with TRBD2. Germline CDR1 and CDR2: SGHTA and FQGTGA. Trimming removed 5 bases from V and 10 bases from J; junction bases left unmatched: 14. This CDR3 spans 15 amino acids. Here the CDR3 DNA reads TGTGCCAGCAGCCCGACACCCGGGGGGACTGGGGAGCAGTTCTTC. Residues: CASSPTPGGTGEQFF.

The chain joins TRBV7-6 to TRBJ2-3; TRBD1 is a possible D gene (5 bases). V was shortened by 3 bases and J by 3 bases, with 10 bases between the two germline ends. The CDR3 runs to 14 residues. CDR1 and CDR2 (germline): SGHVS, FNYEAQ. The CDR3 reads CASSLFSGTDTQYF. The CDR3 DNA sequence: TGTGCCAGCAGCTTGTTTTCAGGGACAGATACGCAGTATTTT.

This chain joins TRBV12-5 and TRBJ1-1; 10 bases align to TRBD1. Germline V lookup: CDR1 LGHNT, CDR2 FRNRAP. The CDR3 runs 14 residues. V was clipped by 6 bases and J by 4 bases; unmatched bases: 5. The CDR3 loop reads CASGPGQGGTEAFF. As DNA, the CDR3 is TGTGCTAGTGGCCCCGGACAGGGGGGCACTGAAGCTTTCTTT.

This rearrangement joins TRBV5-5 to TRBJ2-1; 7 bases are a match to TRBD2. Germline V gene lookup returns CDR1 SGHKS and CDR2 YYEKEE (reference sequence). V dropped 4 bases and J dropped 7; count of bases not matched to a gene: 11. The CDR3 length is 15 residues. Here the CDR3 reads CASSRHWDYTNEQFF. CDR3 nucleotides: TGTGCCAGCAGCCGCCATTGGGACTACACAAATGAGCAGTTCTTC.

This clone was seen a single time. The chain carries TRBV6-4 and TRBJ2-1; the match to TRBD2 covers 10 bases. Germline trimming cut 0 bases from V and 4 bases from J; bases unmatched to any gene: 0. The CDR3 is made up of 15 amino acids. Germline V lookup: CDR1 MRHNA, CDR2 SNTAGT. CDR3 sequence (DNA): TGTGCCAGCAGTGACTCAGCGGGAGGGTACAATGAGCAGTTCTTC. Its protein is CASSDSAGGYNEQFF.

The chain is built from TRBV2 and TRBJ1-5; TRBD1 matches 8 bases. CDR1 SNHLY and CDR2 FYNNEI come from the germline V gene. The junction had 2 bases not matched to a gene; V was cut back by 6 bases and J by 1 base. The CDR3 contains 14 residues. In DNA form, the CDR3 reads TGTGCCAGCAGCCGGGACAGGAGCAATCAGCCCCAGCATTTT. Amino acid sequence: CASSRDRSNQPQHF.

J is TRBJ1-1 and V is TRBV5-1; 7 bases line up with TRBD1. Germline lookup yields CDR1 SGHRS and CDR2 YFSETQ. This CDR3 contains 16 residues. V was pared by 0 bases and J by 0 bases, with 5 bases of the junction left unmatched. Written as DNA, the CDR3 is TGCGCCAGCAGCTTGGGTTTTACAGGGGTGAACACTGAAGCTTTCTTT. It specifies CASSLGFTGVNTEAFF.

CDR3: CASSLVAGNGAGELFF. DNA for the CDR3: TGCGCCAGCAGCTTGGTAGCGGGTAATGGGGCCGGGGAGCTGTTTTTT. The J gene is TRBJ2-2, the V gene TRBV5-1, with 7 bases identical to TRBD2. J lost 6 bases, V lost 0 bases, and 8 bases had no gene match. This CDR3 comprises 16 residues. Germline CDR1 reads SGHRS; CDR2 reads YFSETQ.

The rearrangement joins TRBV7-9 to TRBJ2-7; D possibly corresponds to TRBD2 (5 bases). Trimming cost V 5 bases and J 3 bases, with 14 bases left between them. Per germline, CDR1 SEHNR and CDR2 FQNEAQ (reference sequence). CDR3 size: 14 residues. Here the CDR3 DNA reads TGTGCCAGCAGCACTACTAGGTCAGACTACGAGCAGTACTTC. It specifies CASSTTRSDYEQYF.

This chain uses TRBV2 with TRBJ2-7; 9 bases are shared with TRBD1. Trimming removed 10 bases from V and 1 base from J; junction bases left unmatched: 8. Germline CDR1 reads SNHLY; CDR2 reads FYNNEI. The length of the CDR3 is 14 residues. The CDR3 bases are TGTGCCACCAAACCGGGACAGGGATCCTACGAGCAGTACTTC. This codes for CATKPGQGSYEQYF. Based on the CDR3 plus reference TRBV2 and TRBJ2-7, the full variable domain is EPEVTQTPSHQVTQMGQEVILRCVPISNHLYFYWYRQILGQKVEFLVSFYNNEISEKSEIFDDQFSVERPDGSNFTLKIRSTKLEDSAMYFCATKPGQGSYEQYFGPGTRLTVT.

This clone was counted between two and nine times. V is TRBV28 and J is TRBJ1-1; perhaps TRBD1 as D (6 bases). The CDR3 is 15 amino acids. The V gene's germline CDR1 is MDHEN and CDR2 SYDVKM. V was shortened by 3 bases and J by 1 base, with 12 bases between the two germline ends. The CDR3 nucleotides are TGTGCCAGCAGTTTCAGGGGTCCGACGAACACTGAAGCTTTCTTT. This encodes CASSFRGPTNTEAFF.

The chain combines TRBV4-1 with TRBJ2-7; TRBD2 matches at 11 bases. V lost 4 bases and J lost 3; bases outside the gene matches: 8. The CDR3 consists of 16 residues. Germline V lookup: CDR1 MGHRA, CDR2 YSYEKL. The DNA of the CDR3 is TGCGCCAGCAGCCTAATAGCGGGAGGGGTGGGCTACGAGCAGTACTTC. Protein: CASSLIAGGVGYEQYF.

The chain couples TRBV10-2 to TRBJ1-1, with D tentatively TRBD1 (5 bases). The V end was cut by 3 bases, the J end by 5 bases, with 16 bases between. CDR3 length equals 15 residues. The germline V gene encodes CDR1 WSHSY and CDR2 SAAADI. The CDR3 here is CASSDPRAGKTEAFF. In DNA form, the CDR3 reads TGCGCCAGCAGTGACCCCAGGGCGGGGAAGACTGAAGCTTTCTTT.

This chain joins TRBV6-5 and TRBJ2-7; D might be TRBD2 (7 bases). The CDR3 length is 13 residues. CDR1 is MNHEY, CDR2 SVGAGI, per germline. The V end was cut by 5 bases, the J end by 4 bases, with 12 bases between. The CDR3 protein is CASSRAGAYEQYF. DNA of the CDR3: TGTGCCAGCAGTCGTGCGGGGGCTTACGAGCAGTACTTC.

The DNA for the CDR3 is TGTGCCAGCAGCGTCGGGCAGGGGTATGGCTACACCTTC. Amino acid sequence: CASSVGQGYGYTF. V usage is TRBV9 and J usage is TRBJ1-2; D is perhaps TRBD1 (6 bases). V was trimmed by 2 bases and J by 5 bases, leaving 10 bases between them. This CDR3 spans 13 amino acids. The germline V gene has CDR1 SGDLS and CDR2 YYNGEE.

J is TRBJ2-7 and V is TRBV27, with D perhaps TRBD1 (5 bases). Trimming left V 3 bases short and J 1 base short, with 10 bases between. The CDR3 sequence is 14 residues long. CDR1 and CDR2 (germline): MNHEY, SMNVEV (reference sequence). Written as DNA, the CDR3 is TGTGCCAGCAGTTTTGGTCAGGGATCCTACGAGCAGTACTTC. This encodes CASSFGQGSYEQYF.

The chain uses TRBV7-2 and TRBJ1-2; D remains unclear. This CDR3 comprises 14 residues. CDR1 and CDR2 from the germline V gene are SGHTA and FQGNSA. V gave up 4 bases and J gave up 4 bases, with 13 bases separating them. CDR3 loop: CASSSGVGSYGYTF. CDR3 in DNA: TGTGCCAGCAGCTCGGGAGTGGGTTCCTATGGCTACACCTTC. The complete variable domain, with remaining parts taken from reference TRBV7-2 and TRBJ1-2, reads GAGVSQSPSNKVTEKGKDVELRCDPISGHTALYWYRQSLGQGLEFLIYFQGNSAPDKSGLPSDRFSAERTGGSVSTLTIQRTQQEDSAVYLCASSSGVGSYGYTFGSGTRLTVV.

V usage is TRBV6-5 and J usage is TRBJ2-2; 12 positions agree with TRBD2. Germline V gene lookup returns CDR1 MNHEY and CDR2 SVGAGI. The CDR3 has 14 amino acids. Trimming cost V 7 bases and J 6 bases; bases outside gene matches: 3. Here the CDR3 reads CASKLAGGAGELFF. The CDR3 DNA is TGTGCCAGCAAACTAGCGGGGGGCGCCGGGGAGCTGTTTTTT.

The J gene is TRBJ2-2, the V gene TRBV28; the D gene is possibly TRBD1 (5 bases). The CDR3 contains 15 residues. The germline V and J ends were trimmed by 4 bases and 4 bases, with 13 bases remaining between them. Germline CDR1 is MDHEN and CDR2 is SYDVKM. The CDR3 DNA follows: TGTGCCAGCAGTTCAACAGGAACGGGCACCGGGGAGCTGTTTTTT. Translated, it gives CASSSTGTGTGELFF.

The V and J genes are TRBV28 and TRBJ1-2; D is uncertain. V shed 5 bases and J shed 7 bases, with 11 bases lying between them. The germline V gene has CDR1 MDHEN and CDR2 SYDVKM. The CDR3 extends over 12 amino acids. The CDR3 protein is CASSIPLFGYTF. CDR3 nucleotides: TGTGCCAGCAGTATCCCTCTTTTTGGCTACACCTTC.